The 19 T cell receptor beta chains below all came from one sample that was sequenced in a study of control samples from healthy donors and cancer patients. Clones were sequenced by immunoSEQ multiplex PCR, and TCRdb holds only the in-frame ones, with some missing. The repertoire holds some 51,000 clones, 90% to 96% seen once, with about 1.1% in the top ten. The sample comprised blood. The receptors derive from a woman aged 18-29 years in good health.

The chain carries TRBV14 and TRBJ2-1, with D possibly called TRBD1 or TRBD2 (6 bases each). Germline CDR1 is SGHDN and CDR2 is FVKESK. This CDR3 is built from 14 residues. The ends were cut back, 6 bases at V and 6 bases at J, with 15 bases in the middle. The CDR3 DNA reads TGTGCCAGCAGGGGGCTCGGGGGCGGCAATGAGCAGTTCTTC. This gives the protein CASRGLGGGNEQFF.

The CDR3 loop is CASSLSYSGANVLTF. CDR3 DNA sequence: TGTGCCAGCAGTTTATCATACTCTGGGGCCAACGTCCTGACTTTC. J is TRBJ2-6 and V is TRBV27; D uncertain. Germline V lookup: CDR1 MNHEY, CDR2 SMNVEV (reference sequence). CDR3 length: 15 residues. V lost 0 bases and J lost 0, with 3 bases in between.

V usage is TRBV6-5 and J usage is TRBJ2-2; no reliable D call. The CDR3 covers 14 residues. CDR1 and CDR2 (germline): MNHEY, SVGAGI. The V end was cut by 6 bases, the J end by 4 bases, with 12 bases between. The CDR3 nucleotides read TGTGCCAGCAGCGACCCCGGGTTCACCGGGGAGCTGTTTTTT. Translating gives CASSDPGFTGELFF.

Only a few counts were recorded for this clone. J is TRBJ1-6 and V is TRBV5-4, with no clear D. Trimming took off 0 bases at V and 6 bases at J, with 1 base between the two ends. From germline, CDR1 is SGHNT and CDR2 YYREEE (reference sequence). The CDR3 extends over 12 amino acids. In DNA form, the CDR3 reads TGTGCCAGCAGCTTGGCTAATTCACCCCTCCACTTT. This encodes CASSLANSPLHF.

This chain links TRBV28 with TRBJ1-2; a weak D match, TRBD1 (5 bases). Trimming removed 3 bases from V and 4 bases from J, with 9 bases in between. The CDR3 contains 13 residues. Germline CDR1 is MDHEN and CDR2 is SYDVKM. The CDR3 reads CASSLGGFYGYTF. The CDR3 DNA follows: TGTGCCAGCAGTTTGGGGGGATTCTATGGCTACACCTTC.

This clone was detected once. This chain connects TRBV11-3 to TRBJ2-1, with 10 nucleotides matching TRBD2. The trim removed 0 bases at V and 1 base at J, leaving 3 bases unmatched. The CDR3 consists of 17 residues. Germline lookup yields CDR1 SGHNT and CDR2 YENEEA. This chain's CDR3 is CASSLDRAGGSYNEQFF. CDR3 in DNA: TGTGCCAGCAGCTTAGATCGAGCGGGGGGGTCCTACAATGAGCAGTTCTTC.

The rearrangement links TRBV28 to TRBJ1-5; D may be TRBD1 (5 bases). This CDR3 is 13 amino acids long. In germline, CDR1 is MDHEN, CDR2 SYDVKM. Trimming removed 5 bases from V and 4 bases from J, with 9 bases in between. CDR3 amino acids: CASSGDLNQPQHF. DNA of the CDR3: TGTGCCAGCAGTGGGGACCTGAATCAGCCCCAGCATTTT.

The chain combines TRBV6-5 with TRBJ1-4; 8 nucleotides agree with TRBD1. The CDR3 contains 15 residues. Germline V lookup: CDR1 MNHEY, CDR2 SVGAGI. V was clipped by 0 bases and J by 5 bases; unmatched bases: 2. CDR3 region: CASSYSTGENEKLFF. The CDR3 nucleotides are TGTGCCAGCAGTTACTCGACAGGGGAAAATGAAAAACTGTTTTTT.

This chain links TRBV27 with TRBJ1-6; no clear D. With 5 bases removed from V and 9 bases from J, the gap between germline ends came to 8 bases. The CDR3 sequence is 12 residues long. Per germline, CDR1 MNHEY and CDR2 SMNVEV (reference sequence). The CDR3 nucleotides read TGTGCCAGCAGTACCCTCGGTTCACCCCTCCACTTT. Protein: CASSTLGSPLHF.

The rearrangement uses TRBV11-1 and TRBJ2-5; unclear D gene. The CDR3 covers 13 residues. The germline V gene encodes CDR1 SGHAT and CDR2 FQDESV (reference sequence). V was clipped by 0 bases and J by 3 bases, with 5 bases between them. CDR3 loop: CASSLASEETQYF. The CDR3 coding sequence is TGTGCCAGCAGCTTAGCGTCTGAAGAGACCCAGTACTTC.

This sequence joins TRBV7-9 and TRBJ1-1; 8 nucleotides match TRBD1. The length of the CDR3 is 15 residues. In germline, CDR1 is SEHNR, CDR2 FQNEAQ (reference sequence). V shed 5 bases, J shed 2 bases, and the junction held 7 bases outside the gene matches. CDR3 sequence: CASSAGQGDNTEAFF. The CDR3 DNA sequence: TGTGCCAGCAGCGCCGGACAGGGTGACAACACTGAAGCTTTCTTT.

The V and J genes are TRBV6-2 or TRBV6-3 and TRBJ2-3; possibly TRBD1 for D (5 bases). This CDR3 region has 16 residues. Trimming pared 1 base from V and 3 bases from J, leaving 14 bases between. CDR1 is MNHEY and CDR2 is SVGEGT in the germline V gene. DNA of the CDR3: TGTGCCAGCAGTTACTTTGGAGATAGGGGTACAGATACGCAGTATTTT. Translating gives CASSYFGDRGTDTQYF.

In this sample, this clone turned up once. The chain recombines TRBV7-9 with TRBJ1-5; no clear D gene. Germline lookup yields CDR1 SEHNR and CDR2 FQNEAQ (reference sequence). Trimming left V 5 bases short and J 4 bases short, with 12 bases between. This CDR3 is built from 14 residues. In nucleotides, the CDR3 is TGTGCCAGCAGCACGGACCGAGAAAATCAGCCCCAGCATTTT. This encodes CASSTDRENQPQHF.

The sample holds one count of this clone. This chain links TRBV15 with TRBJ1-1, with a possible D match to TRBD1 (5 bases). Per germline, CDR1 LNHNV and CDR2 YYDKDF (reference sequence). V lost 1 base and J lost 7, with 13 bases in between. The CDR3 totals 14 residues. CDR3 in amino acids: CATSRAGTEIEAFF. CDR3 nucleotide sequence: TGTGCCACCAGCAGAGCCGGGACCGAGATTGAAGCTTTCTTT.

The V gene is TRBV5-1, the J gene TRBJ2-1; 12 positions match TRBD1. The CDR3 contains 17 residues. V trimming: 0 bases; J trimming: 7 bases; junction bases outside the gene matches: 8. Germline lookup yields CDR1 SGHRS and CDR2 YFSETQ. This chain's CDR3 is CASSLGGTGGAGNEQFF. For the CDR3, the DNA is TGCGCCAGCAGCTTGGGAGGGACAGGGGGCGCGGGGAATGAGCAGTTCTTC.

This sequence joins TRBV9 and TRBJ1-2; D call uncertain. CDR3 length: 15 residues. Trimming took off 0 bases at V and 6 bases at J, with 15 bases between the two ends. The V gene's germline CDR1 is SGDLS and CDR2 YYNGEE. In DNA, the CDR3 is TGTGCCAGCAGCGTAGGTGTTGGTGGTTGGAATGGCTACACCTTC. It yields the protein CASSVGVGGWNGYTF.

This chain connects TRBV18 to TRBJ2-7; no definite D call. Deletions cut 3 bases from V and 4 bases from J, with 13 bases between. The germline V gene encodes CDR1 KGHSH and CDR2 LQKENI. The CDR3 consists of 14 residues. This chain's CDR3 is CASSPKGSKYEQYF. CDR3 nucleotide sequence: TGTGCCAGCTCACCGAAAGGGTCCAAATACGAGCAGTACTTC.

CDR3 sequence: CASSRTGGSTGELFF. The CDR3 DNA follows: TGTGCCAGCAGCCGAACAGGGGGTAGTACCGGGGAGCTGTTTTTT. This chain joins TRBV7-9 and TRBJ2-2, with TRBD1 identical over 8 bases. Per germline, CDR1 SEHNR and CDR2 FQNEAQ (reference sequence). The CDR3 runs to 15 residues. The trim removed 5 bases at V and 5 bases at J, leaving 7 bases unmatched.

V gene TRBV30 combines with J gene TRBJ1-6; D is possibly TRBD1 (6 bases). CDR1 and CDR2 (germline): GTSNPN, SVGIG (reference sequence). The CDR3 length is 16 residues. Between the trimmed V and J ends, which lost 2 bases and 6 bases, there was a span of 17 bases. The CDR3 sequence is CAWSTPRGSFNSPLHF. CDR3 DNA: TGTGCCTGGAGTACCCCCAGGGGTAGTTTTAATTCACCCCTCCACTTT. Variable domain in full (rest from reference TRBV30 and TRBJ1-6): SQTIHQWPATLVQPVGSPLSLECTVEGTSNPNLYWYRQAAGRGLQLLFYSVGIGQISSEVPQNLSASRPQDRQFILSSKKLLLSDSGFYLCAWSTPRGSFNSPLHFGNGTRLTVT.